The next 15 T cell receptor beta chains were all read from a single sample in a study of T cells in Graves' hyperthyroidism and ophthalmopathy. Amplified TCR beta CDR3 regions derived from RNA transcripts. The HTBI primer set drove a first-round RT-PCR of the TCR CDR3. A single record per CDR3 protein comes from TCRdb applying MiXCR to the multiplex PCR reads. The sample gives 370,000 or so distinct CDR3 sequences, 15% to 18% of which show up once; 25% to 35% is in the top ten. The sample taken for sequencing was blood. Receptors were obtained from a woman aged 18-35 years with Graves' hyperthyroidism that later progressed to Graves' ophthalmopathy.

The table lists this clonotype with many counts. The CDR3 DNA reads as TGTGCCAGCAGACAGAGGGAGACCCAGTACTTC. As protein: CASRQRETQYF. The rearrangement uses TRBV28 and TRBJ2-5; no reliable D call. Trimming removed 6 bases from V and 5 bases from J, with 7 bases in between. The length of the CDR3 is 11 residues. From germline, CDR1 is MDHEN and CDR2 SYDVKM.

This clonotype came up a few times. The rearrangement uses TRBV19 and TRBJ1-5; D perhaps matches TRBD1 (5 bases). Germline V gene lookup returns CDR1 LNHDA and CDR2 SQIVND (reference sequence). The CDR3 covers 15 residues. V lost 7 bases, J lost 0 bases, and 13 bases lay in between. CDR3 coding DNA: TGTGCCAGTACCGAGGGGTCATATAGCAATCAGCCCCAGCATTTT. It translates to CASTEGSYSNQPQHF.

Many counts were recorded for this clonotype. V gene TRBV28 combines with J gene TRBJ2-4; TRBD1 matches 7 bases. J gave up 6 bases and V 3 bases, and 5 bases lay outside the gene matches. Germline CDR1 and CDR2: MDHEN and SYDVKM. This CDR3 spans 14 amino acids. The CDR3 region is CASSFSGQLNIQYF. The CDR3 DNA reads as TGTGCCAGCAGTTTCTCGGGACAGCTAAACATTCAGTACTTC.

This clonotype occurred many times. V gene TRBV7-9 combines with J gene TRBJ2-7; no clear D. V lost 1 base to trimming and J lost 5 bases, with 15 bases between them. The germline V gene has CDR1 SEHNR and CDR2 FQNEAQ (reference sequence). There are 15 residues in the CDR3. This chain's CDR3 is CASSLGHPGVDEQYF. The CDR3 coding sequence is TGTGCCAGCAGCTTAGGGCATCCGGGTGTGGACGAGCAGTACTTC.

The rearrangement joins TRBV19 to TRBJ2-7; TRBD1 might be the D (6 bases). The germline V gene has CDR1 LNHDA and CDR2 SQIVND (reference sequence). This CDR3 comprises 14 residues. V dropped 3 bases and J dropped 4 bases, with 13 bases sitting between them. The CDR3 loop is CASSIAAGDYEQYF. The DNA for the CDR3 is TGTGCCAGTAGTATCGCGGCAGGGGATTACGAGCAGTACTTC.

This clonotype was seen many times. The chain joins TRBV2 to TRBJ2-5, with D unresolved. CDR3 length equals 14 residues. The germline V gene has CDR1 SNHLY and CDR2 FYNNEI. V lost 6 bases to trimming and J lost 5 bases, with 16 bases between them. CDR3 DNA: TGTGCCAGCAGGGCGGACCGGCTTACGGAGACCCAGTACTTC. It encodes CASRADRLTETQYF.

The gene calls are TRBV15 and TRBJ2-5, with TRBD2 as a possible D gene (5 bases). Germline values: CDR1 LNHNV, CDR2 YYDKDF (reference sequence). V dropped 1 base and J dropped 4 bases, with 19 bases sitting between them. The CDR3 length is 17 residues. The CDR3 DNA is TGTGCCACCAGCAGAGCGGGATCCTGGGATCCCAGAGAGACCCAGTACTTC. Protein sequence: CATSRAGSWDPRETQYF.

The chain links TRBV20-1 to TRBJ1-4; 9 nucleotides agree with TRBD1. Germline values: CDR1 DFQATT, CDR2 SNEGSKA (reference sequence). Losses at the gene ends were 2 bases for V and 7 bases for J; bases not matched to a gene: 5. This CDR3 is 14 amino acids long. The CDR3 region has the DNA TGCAGTGCTAGATCCGGGACAGGGACTGAAAAACTGTTTTTT. Its translation: CSARSGTGTEKLFF.

The V gene is TRBV7-2, the J gene TRBJ2-3, with 11 bases aligning to TRBD2. This CDR3 spans 14 amino acids. The J segment lost 5 bases and the V segment lost 4 bases, leaving 2 bases of the junction unmatched. Germline assignment: CDR1 SGHTA and CDR2 FQGNSA. In DNA form, the CDR3 reads TGTGCCAGCAGCTCGACTAGCGGGAAAGATACGCAGTATTTT. This sequence encodes CASSSTSGKDTQYF.

This clonotype was recorded at least ten times. V is TRBV2 and J is TRBJ2-3, with unresolved D. Germline lookup yields CDR1 SNHLY and CDR2 FYNNEI. The CDR3 sequence is 14 residues long. Trimming left V 2 bases short and J 1 base short, with 7 bases between. The CDR3: CASSEWQGTDTQYF. CDR3 DNA: TGTGCCAGCAGTGAATGGCAGGGCACAGATACGCAGTATTTT.

This clonotype was recorded at least ten times. The chain uses TRBV3-1 and TRBJ2-7, with a possible D match to TRBD1 (5 bases). In germline, CDR1 is LGHDT, CDR2 YNNKEL (reference sequence). Trimming pared 0 bases from V and 11 bases from J, leaving 14 bases between. This CDR3 region has 13 residues. The CDR3, as DNA: TGTGCCAGCAGCCAAGATGGGGCAGGTCGCGAGTACTTC. Protein: CASSQDGAGREYF.

The V and J genes are TRBV5-5 and TRBJ2-1, with a possible D match to TRBD1 (6 bases). CDR3 length: 19 amino acids. Germline V gene sequence: CDR1 SGHKS, CDR2 YYEKEE (reference sequence). V gave up 1 base and J gave up 1 base, with 21 bases separating them. In DNA, the CDR3 is TGTGCCAGCAGCTTGTGGGTCACAGGGTGGGATCGATCCTACAATGAGCAGTTCTTC. Encoded protein: CASSLWVTGWDRSYNEQFF. Based on the CDR3 plus reference TRBV5-5 and TRBJ2-1, the full variable domain is DAGVTQSPTHLIKTRGQQVTLRCSPISGHKSVSWYQQVLGQGPQFIFQYYEKEERGRGNFPDRFSARQFPNYSSELNVNALLLGDSALYLCASSLWVTGWDRSYNEQFFGPGTRLTVL.

This clonotype was recorded at least ten times. The chain joins TRBV7-2 to TRBJ2-7, with a possible D match to TRBD1 (6 bases). CDR3 length equals 18 residues. Germline V gene data show CDR1 as SGHTA and CDR2 as FQGNSA. Trimming took 2 bases from V and 5 from J, leaving 25 bases between them. For the CDR3, the DNA is TGTGCCAGCAGCTTAAGGGGGATCGGAGCCCAGAGTGGCAACGAGCAGTACTTC. This encodes CASSLRGIGAQSGNEQYF.

This clonotype was picked up many times. V usage is TRBV27 and J usage is TRBJ1-2; the D gene is possibly TRBD1 (5 bases). Trimming took 6 bases from V and 3 from J, leaving 11 bases between them. The CDR3 loop spans 13 amino acids. Per germline, CDR1 MNHEY and CDR2 SMNVEV (reference sequence). CDR3: CASRGGRDYGYTF. Written as DNA, the CDR3 is TGTGCCAGCAGGGGGGGAAGGGACTATGGCTACACCTTC.

This clonotype was seen repeatedly, ten times or more. The chain employs TRBV5-1 and TRBJ2-1; 9 bases map to TRBD2. After removal of 4 bases from V and 7 bases from J, the junction contained 6 bases not matched to a gene. Germline assignment: CDR1 SGHRS and CDR2 YFSETQ. The CDR3 contains 14 residues. The CDR3 DNA sequence: TGCGCCAGCAGCCCTAGCGGGAACGGGAATGAGCAGTTCTTC. It is translated as CASSPSGNGNEQFF.